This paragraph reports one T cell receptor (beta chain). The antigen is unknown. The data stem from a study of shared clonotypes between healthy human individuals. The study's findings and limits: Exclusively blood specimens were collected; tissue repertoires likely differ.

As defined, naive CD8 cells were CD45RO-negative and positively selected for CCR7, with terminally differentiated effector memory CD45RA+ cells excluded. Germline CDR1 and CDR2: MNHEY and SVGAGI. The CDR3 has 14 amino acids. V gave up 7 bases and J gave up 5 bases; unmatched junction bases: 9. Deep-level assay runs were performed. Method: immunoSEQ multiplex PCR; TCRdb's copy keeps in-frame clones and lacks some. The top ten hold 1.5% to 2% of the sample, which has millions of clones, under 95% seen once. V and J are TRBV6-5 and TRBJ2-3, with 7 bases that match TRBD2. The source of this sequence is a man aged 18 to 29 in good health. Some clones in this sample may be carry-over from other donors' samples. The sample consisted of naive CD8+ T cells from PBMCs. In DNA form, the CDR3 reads TGTGCCAGCAACATAAATCCGGGGGGAGATACGCAGTATTTT. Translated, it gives CASNINPGGDTQYF.